These 25 T cell receptor beta chains share one sample of origin, sequenced in a study of blood T cell repertoires in COVID-19. Here immunoSEQ multiplex PCR was the method, and the copy in TCRdb shows in-frame clones only, minus some. The table has more than 90,000 clones, about nine tenths seen once. The source material was peripheral blood. The receptors come from a man aged 65 to 79 who had recovered from COVID-19.

This chain connects TRBV7-3 to TRBJ1-1; 10 nucleotides match TRBD1. The CDR3 spans 14 residues. The germline V gene encodes CDR1 SGHTA and CDR2 FQGTGA. V lost 4 bases and J lost 3; bases outside the gene matches: 2. In DNA form, the CDR3 reads TGTGCCAGCAGCTCGGACAGGGGGGACACTGAAGCTTTCTTT. Translated, it gives CASSSDRGDTEAFF.

The chain joins TRBV18 to TRBJ1-3, with D maybe TRBD1 (6 bases). V lost 1 base and J 1 base, leaving 11 bases between the germline ends. CDR3 length: 16 residues. CDR1 and CDR2 (germline): KGHSH, LQKENI. CDR3 in amino acids: CASSPLGQGSGNTIYF. The CDR3 DNA sequence: TGTGCCAGCTCACCACTGGGGCAGGGGTCTGGAAACACCATATATTTT. Based on the CDR3 plus reference TRBV18 and TRBJ1-3, the full variable domain is NAGVMQNPRHLVRRRGQEARLRCSPMKGHSHVYWYRQLPEEGLKFMVYLQKENIIDESGMPKERFSAEFPKEGPSILRIQQVVRGDSAAYFCASSPLGQGSGNTIYFGEGSWLTVV.

This clone was counted once. The V call is TRBV19, the J call TRBJ2-3; TRBD2 is a possible D gene (6 bases). V dropped 8 bases and J dropped 7 bases, with 19 bases sitting between them. The CDR3 consists of 14 residues. In germline, CDR1 is LNHDA, CDR2 SQIVND (reference sequence). CDR3 protein: CASRERRGLNTQYF. For the CDR3, the DNA is TGTGCCAGTCGTGAGCGCCGGGGGTTAAATACGCAGTATTTT.

The J gene is TRBJ2-5, the V gene TRBV30, with TRBD2 as a possible D gene (6 bases). The CDR3 length is 13 residues. The germline V gene has CDR1 GTSNPN and CDR2 SVGIG (reference sequence). The ends were cut back, 4 bases at V and 5 bases at J, with 14 bases in the middle. The CDR3 reads CAWNSGWGETQYF. The CDR3 bases are TGTGCCTGGAACAGCGGGTGGGGGGAGACCCAGTACTTC.

The chain is built from TRBV7-2 and TRBJ1-1; 7 bases are shared with TRBD1. Germline V lookup: CDR1 SGHTA, CDR2 FQGNSA. The CDR3 covers 14 residues. The J segment lost 3 bases and the V segment lost 3 bases, leaving 4 bases of the junction unmatched. Here the CDR3 DNA reads TGTGCCAGCAGCTTCGACAGGGTCTACACTGAAGCTTTCTTT. Translating gives CASSFDRVYTEAFF.

The V and J genes are TRBV6-1 and TRBJ1-2; no reliable D call. With 2 bases removed from V and 2 bases from J, the gap between germline ends came to 9 bases. CDR1 is MNHNS and CDR2 is SASEGT in the germline V gene. This CDR3 has 14 residues. The CDR3 reads CASSEYRVNYGYTF. Written as DNA, the CDR3 is TGTGCCAGCAGTGAATACAGAGTAAACTATGGCTACACCTTC.

V gene TRBV5-1 combines with J gene TRBJ2-7, with 7 bases lining up with TRBD1. Per germline, CDR1 SGHRS and CDR2 YFSETQ. After removal of 4 bases from V and 3 bases from J, the junction contained 7 bases not matched to a gene. CDR3 length: 14 amino acids. The CDR3 protein is CASSQNRGNYEQYF. As DNA, the CDR3 is TGCGCCAGCAGCCAGAACAGGGGCAACTACGAGCAGTACTTC.

V gene TRBV27 combines with J gene TRBJ1-2; possibly TRBD1 for D (5 bases). CDR3 length: 14 amino acids. V was pared by 8 bases and J by 9 bases, with 22 bases between. CDR1 MNHEY and CDR2 SMNVEV come from the germline V gene (reference sequence). The CDR3 nucleotides read TGTGCCAGCGGCCCGCAGGGTTTTGAGGCTCGCTACACCTTC. Protein sequence: CASGPQGFEARYTF.

The chain is built from TRBV5-5 and TRBJ2-7; a possible D gene is TRBD1 (6 bases). Deletions cut 0 bases from V and 0 bases from J, with 10 bases between. The germline gives CDR1 SGHKS, CDR2 YYEKEE (reference sequence). The CDR3 contains 15 residues. CDR3 region: CASSLVTGASYEQYF. For the CDR3, the DNA is TGTGCCAGCAGCTTGGTGACAGGAGCCTCCTACGAGCAGTACTTC.

The chain couples TRBV18 to TRBJ1-1; no definite D call. Germline loops: CDR1 KGHSH, CDR2 LQKENI. V lost 4 bases and J lost 0, with 6 bases in between. The CDR3 runs 13 residues. This CDR3 reads CASSREMNTEAFF. CDR3 sequence (DNA): TGTGCCAGCTCACGAGAAATGAACACTGAAGCTTTCTTT.

The chain is built from TRBV2 and TRBJ2-5; possibly TRBD2 for D (7 bases). The CDR3 extends over 14 amino acids. Looked up from germline, CDR1 is SNHLY and CDR2 is FYNNEI. The V gene lost 7 bases and the J gene lost 3 bases, with 15 bases spanning the gap. This chain's CDR3 is CASTGGGGKETQYF. CDR3 nucleotide sequence: TGTGCCAGCACTGGGGGAGGGGGGAAAGAGACCCAGTACTTC.

The gene calls are TRBV3-1 (or the pseudogene TRBV3-2) and TRBJ1-6; D may be TRBD1 (5 bases). CDR1 is LGHDT, CDR2 YNNKEL, per germline (reference sequence). V was clipped by 4 bases and J by 8 bases, with 12 bases between them. The CDR3 extends over 14 amino acids. The DNA of the CDR3 is TGTGCCAGCAGCCCTTCACGGGGGGATTCACCCCTCCACTTT. Translating it yields CASSPSRGDSPLHF.

This rearrangement joins TRBV4-2 to TRBJ2-3, with 7 positions matching TRBD2. The V and J ends lost 5 bases and 1 base, in that order; junction bases with no gene match: 12. The CDR3 is made up of 17 amino acids. The germline gives CDR1 LGHNA, CDR2 YNFKEQ. CDR3 sequence reads: CASSRTGGVLGTDTQYF. CDR3 bases: TGTGCCAGCAGCAGAACGGGGGGTGTTTTAGGCACAGATACGCAGTATTTT.

This rearrangement joins TRBV5-1 to TRBJ2-3; maybe TRBD2 (5 bases). The CDR3 is 17 residues long. Germline CDR1 SGHRS, CDR2 YFSETQ. Trimming pared 3 bases from V and 0 bases from J, leaving 17 bases between. CDR3 DNA sequence: TGCGCCAGCAGCTCCGGGGAGCGGAGCTCTAGCACAGATACGCAGTATTTT. Translated: CASSSGERSSSTDTQYF. The full variable domain, with the rest looked up from reference TRBV5-1 and TRBJ2-3, is KAGVTQTPRYLIKTRGQQVTLSCSPISGHRSVSWYQQTPGQGLQFLFEYFSETQRNKGNFPGRFSGRQFSNSRSEMNVSTLELGDSALYLCASSSGERSSSTDTQYFGPGTRLTVL.

The chain recombines TRBV12-3 or TRBV12-4 with TRBJ2-7, with 7 bases lining up with TRBD1. This CDR3 contains 12 residues. The V and J ends lost 6 bases and 6 bases, in that order; junction bases with no gene match: 5. The CDR3 reads CASRSDRAEQYF. DNA of the CDR3: TGTGCCAGCAGAAGCGACAGGGCCGAGCAGTACTTC.

This clone came up a few times. The rearrangement links TRBV4-2 to TRBJ2-7; 9 bases are a match to TRBD1. The CDR3 totals 15 residues. V was clipped by 4 bases and J by 0 bases; unmatched bases: 4. Germline-derived CDR1 and CDR2 are LGHNA and YNFKEQ. The CDR3 coding sequence is TGTGCCAGCAGCCCACGGGACAGGGACTCCTACGAGCAGTACTTC. It is translated as CASSPRDRDSYEQYF.

This chain connects TRBV18 to TRBJ2-3; D unclear. CDR3 length equals 14 residues. Trimming removed 4 bases from V and 4 bases from J, with 12 bases in between. CDR1 is KGHSH and CDR2 is LQKENI in the germline V gene. CDR3 protein: CASSLSLPSDTQYF. In DNA form, the CDR3 reads TGTGCCAGCTCACTCTCCCTTCCGTCAGATACGCAGTATTTT.

V and J are TRBV7-2 and TRBJ1-3, with D uncertain. The CDR3 consists of 14 residues. V was clipped by 5 bases and J by 0 bases, with 8 bases between them. Germline CDR1 and CDR2: SGHTA and FQGNSA. CDR3 nucleotides: TGTGCCAGCAGCCTTCAGATCTCTGGAAACACCATATATTTT. This encodes CASSLQISGNTIYF.

In nucleotides, the CDR3 is TGTGCCAGCTCACCTACAGGGGGCTCTGGGGCCAACGTCCTGACTTTC. This translates into CASSPTGGSGANVLTF. The genes are TRBV18 and TRBJ2-6; 8 positions match TRBD1. The CDR3 has 16 amino acids. V was pared by 3 bases and J by 0 bases, with 1 base of the junction left unmatched. Germline values: CDR1 KGHSH, CDR2 LQKENI.

The CDR3 DNA reads TGCGCCAGCAGCTTGGCCGCGGGTTACTATGGCTACACCTTC. This translates into CASSLAAGYYGYTF. This chain links TRBV5-1 with TRBJ1-2; D not certain. The CDR3 extends over 14 amino acids. The germline gives CDR1 SGHRS, CDR2 YFSETQ. V was shortened by 0 bases and J by 3 bases, with 9 bases between the two germline ends.

The chain combines TRBV28 with TRBJ2-5; 8 bases agree with TRBD1. Trimming took 4 bases from V and 4 from J; bases not matched to a gene: 8. The CDR3 runs to 15 residues. Germline V gene lookup returns CDR1 MDHEN and CDR2 SYDVKM. The chain's CDR3 is CASSSNRGTSETQYF. CDR3 coding DNA: TGTGCCAGCAGTTCCAACAGGGGGACCTCAGAGACCCAGTACTTC.

In DNA, the CDR3 is TGTGCCAGCAGCCATCTTCGGGGGGCGAGTACTGAAGCTTTCTTT. This sequence encodes CASSHLRGASTEAFF. V and J are TRBV4-2 and TRBJ1-1; TRBD1 is a possible D gene (6 bases). V lost 3 bases to trimming and J lost 5 bases, with 16 bases between them. Germline assignment: CDR1 LGHNA and CDR2 YNFKEQ. CDR3 length: 15 amino acids.

Only a few counts were recorded for this clone. The rearrangement joins TRBV28 to TRBJ2-7, with TRBD1 matching over 10 bases. The V and J ends lost 8 bases and 0 bases, in that order; junction bases with no gene match: 4. This CDR3 contains 14 residues. Germline CDR1 reads MDHEN; CDR2 reads SYDVKM. The CDR3 protein is CASGRTGGSYEQYF. The CDR3 DNA reads as TGTGCCAGCGGCAGGACAGGGGGCTCCTACGAGCAGTACTTC.

This chain uses TRBV6-2 or TRBV6-3 with TRBJ1-2; D gene unclear. Trimming pared 3 bases from V and 4 bases from J, leaving 6 bases between. Germline CDR1 reads MNHEY; CDR2 reads SVGEGT. The CDR3 is 12 residues long. The CDR3 coding sequence is TGTGCCAGCAGTTATCGAGGCTATGGCTACACCTTC. Amino acids: CASSYRGYGYTF.

The rearrangement links TRBV24-1 to TRBJ1-2; no reliable D call. This CDR3 has 14 amino acids. The V end was cut by 4 bases, the J end by 4 bases, with 12 bases between. Germline V gene data show CDR1 as KGHDR and CDR2 as SFDVKD. CDR3 in DNA: TGTGCCACCAGTGACCCTGGCAGATTCTATGGCTACACCTTC. Protein product: CATSDPGRFYGYTF.